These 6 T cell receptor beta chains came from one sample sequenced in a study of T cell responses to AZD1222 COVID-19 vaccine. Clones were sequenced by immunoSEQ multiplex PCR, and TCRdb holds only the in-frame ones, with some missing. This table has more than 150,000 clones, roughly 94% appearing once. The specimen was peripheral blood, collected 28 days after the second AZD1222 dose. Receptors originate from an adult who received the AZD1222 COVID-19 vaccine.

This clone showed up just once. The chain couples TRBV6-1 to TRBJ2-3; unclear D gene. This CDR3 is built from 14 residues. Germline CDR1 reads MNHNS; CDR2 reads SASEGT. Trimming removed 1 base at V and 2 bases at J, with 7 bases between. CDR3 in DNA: TGTGCCAGCAGTGAAGACCCGCACACAGATACGCAGTATTTT. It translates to CASSEDPHTDTQYF.

DNA of the CDR3: TGTGCCAGCACTAAGGGGGTTGGCGACAATTCACCCCTCCACTTT. It codes for CASTKGVGDNSPLHF. The V and J genes are TRBV7-3 and TRBJ1-6, with a tentative D call TRBD1 (6 bases). This CDR3 contains 15 residues. Germline assignment: CDR1 SGHTA and CDR2 FQGTGA. V lost 7 bases and J 7 bases, leaving 17 bases between the germline ends.

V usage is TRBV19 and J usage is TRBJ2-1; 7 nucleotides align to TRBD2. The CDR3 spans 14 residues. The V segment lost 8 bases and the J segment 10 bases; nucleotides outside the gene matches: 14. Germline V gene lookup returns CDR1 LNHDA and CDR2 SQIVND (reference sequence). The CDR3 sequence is CASGRASIVYEQFF. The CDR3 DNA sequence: TGTGCCAGTGGGAGGGCTAGCATCGTCTACGAGCAGTTCTTC.

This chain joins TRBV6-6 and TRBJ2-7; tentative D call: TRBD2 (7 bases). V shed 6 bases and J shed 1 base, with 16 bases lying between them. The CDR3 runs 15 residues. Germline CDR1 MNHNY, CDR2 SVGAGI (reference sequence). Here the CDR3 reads CASRQGRAASYEQYF. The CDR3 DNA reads TGTGCCAGCAGGCAGGGGAGGGCTGCGTCCTACGAGCAGTACTTC.

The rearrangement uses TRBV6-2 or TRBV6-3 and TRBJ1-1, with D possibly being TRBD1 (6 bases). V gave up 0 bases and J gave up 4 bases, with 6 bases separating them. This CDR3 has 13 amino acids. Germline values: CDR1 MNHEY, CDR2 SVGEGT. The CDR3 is CASSYSGATEAFF. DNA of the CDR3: TGTGCCAGCAGTTACTCGGGGGCCACTGAAGCTTTCTTT.

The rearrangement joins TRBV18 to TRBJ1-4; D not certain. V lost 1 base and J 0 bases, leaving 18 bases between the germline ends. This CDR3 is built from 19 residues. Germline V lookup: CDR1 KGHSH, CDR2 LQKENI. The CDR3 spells CASSPQGTAVFATNEKLFF. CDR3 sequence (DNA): TGTGCCAGCTCACCACAGGGTACGGCGGTTTTTGCAACTAATGAAAAACTGTTTTTT.